This TCR beta chain was recorded in a study of Ad26.COV2.S vaccination and SARS-CoV-2 variants. The table came from immunoSEQ multiplex PCR; TCRdb's copy has only in-frame clones and leaves some out. Here the sample spans about 350,000 clones, approximately 90% being singletons. This CDR3 contains 14 residues. V lost 10 bases to trimming and J lost 3 bases, with 18 bases between them. Germline CDR1 is ENHRY and CDR2 is SYGVKD. The source was peripheral blood, collected after recovery from COVID-19. The origin of this receptor is a human donor who had recovered from COVID-19. V and J are TRBV10-3 and TRBJ2-5, with D perhaps matching TRBD1 or TRBD2 (5 bases each). CDR3 DNA: TGTGCCACAAAGACCGGGACGGGAAAAGAGACCCAGTACTTC. As protein: CATKTGTGKETQYF.